The 8 T cell receptor beta chains below were found in one sample sequenced in a study of neurological immune-mediated disorders. Time point of the sample: longitudinal time-point 3. MiXCR, applied by TCRdb to the 5' RACE reads, yields one record per CDR3 protein. The repertoire holds more than 100,000 distinct CDR3 sequences, with 9.5% to 14% as singletons. Sequenced material: PBMCs. The receptors stem from a female donor with HTLV-1-associated myelopathy (HAM/TSP).

This clonotype appeared a few times. The chain uses TRBV11-2 and TRBJ2-2, with D perhaps being TRBD1 or TRBD2 (5 bases each). The V end lost 0 bases, the J end lost 5 bases, and 13 bases lay between the germline ends. CDR1 and CDR2 from the germline V gene are SGHAT and FQNNGV. This CDR3 contains 16 residues. For the CDR3, the DNA is TGTGCCAGCAGCTTAGAGTGGCAGGGCGGGACCGGGGAGCTGTTTTTT. Protein: CASSLEWQGGTGELFF.

The sample holds one count of this clonotype. The genes are TRBV28 and TRBJ2-2; D not resolved. The V gene's germline CDR1 is MDHEN and CDR2 SYDVKM. The CDR3 runs 14 residues. Between the trimmed V and J ends, which lost 6 bases and 6 bases, there was a span of 14 bases. CDR3 nucleotides: TGTGCCAGCAGCCACTCGCCTACGGCCGGGGAGCTGTTTTTT. It translates to CASSHSPTAGELFF.

This clonotype was detected many times. The chain has TRBV28 and TRBJ2-2; weak D call: TRBD1 (6 bases). The CDR3 has 15 residues. V was shortened by 6 bases and J by 7 bases, with 18 bases between the two germline ends. Looked up from germline, CDR1 is MDHEN and CDR2 is SYDVKM. This chain's CDR3 is CASRTGIPGVGELFF. CDR3 sequence (DNA): TGTGCCAGCAGAACAGGGATCCCGGGCGTCGGGGAGCTGTTTTTT.

This clonotype was counted many times. At one boundary the junction diverges from the germline segment, which might be a read error. The V gene is TRBV15, the J gene TRBJ2-7; 9 positions agree with TRBD1. The CDR3 runs to 15 residues. Germline CDR1 and CDR2: LNHNV and YYDKDF (reference sequence). The CDR3 protein is CATSGTGTGYHEQYF. The CDR3, as DNA: TGTGCTACCAGCGGCACCGGGACAGGGTACCACGAGCAGTACTTC.

V usage is TRBV11-2 and J usage is TRBJ2-2; unclear D gene. V lost 5 bases, J lost 6 bases, and 13 bases lay in between. CDR3 length equals 14 residues. CDR1 SGHAT and CDR2 FQNNGV come from the germline V gene. For the CDR3, the DNA is TGTGCCAGCAGCACACCTCCGAAGTCCGGGGAGCTGTTTTTT. This translates into CASSTPPKSGELFF.

Many counts were recorded for this clonotype. The chain is built from TRBV11-2 and TRBJ2-3; 9 bases line up with TRBD1. After removal of 5 bases from V and 2 bases from J, the junction contained 5 bases not matched to a gene. The CDR3 has 15 amino acids. CDR1 and CDR2 (germline): SGHAT, FQNNGV. The DNA for the CDR3 is TGTGCCAGCAGCGCACAGGGGGCTATCACAGATACGCAGTATTTT. Its translation is CASSAQGAITDTQYF.

This clonotype has a handful of counts. V is TRBV5-1 and J is TRBJ2-5; TRBD2 is a possible D gene (6 bases). Germline CDR1 reads SGHRS; CDR2 reads YFSETQ. V was shortened by 3 bases and J by 4 bases, with 16 bases between the two germline ends. CDR3 size: 15 residues. As DNA, the CDR3 is TGCGCCAGCAGCTCACAATCGGCGGGAACAGAGACCCAGTACTTC. Translated: CASSSQSAGTETQYF.

This chain uses TRBV5-1 with TRBJ2-7, with D uncertain. CDR1 SGHRS and CDR2 YFSETQ come from the germline V gene. V gave up 0 bases and J gave up 3 bases, with 13 bases separating them. This CDR3 has 15 residues. The CDR3 here is CASSLGACSLYEQYF. In DNA form, the CDR3 reads TGCGCCAGCAGCTTGGGGGCGTGCAGCCTCTACGAGCAGTACTTC.